Each of the 15 T cell receptor beta chains below was sequenced from the same sample in a study of T cell repertoires in cytomegalovirus infection. TCRdb recomputed calls from the reads with MiXCR, one row per CDR3 protein. Of some 940,000 distinct CDR3 sequences listed, about a third are singletons. The antigens these receptors bind are not known. The specimen was cultured CD8+ T cells from PBMCs, collected from culture after CMV antigen stimulation. Receptors were obtained from a human donor in good health (CMV status not recorded). Some clones in this sample may be carry-over from other donors' samples.

The V and J genes are TRBV5-6 and TRBJ1-1; 8 bases map to TRBD1. The V gene's germline CDR1 is SGHDT and CDR2 YYEEEE. V gave up 4 bases and J gave up 7 bases; unmatched junction bases: 9. The CDR3 spans 14 residues. The CDR3 spells CASSTIRGRNEAFF. In DNA, the CDR3 is TGTGCCAGCAGCACTATCAGGGGGCGGAATGAAGCTTTCTTT.

This clonotype showed up many times. This chain joins TRBV27 and TRBJ2-7; D is unclear. Between the trimmed V and J ends, which lost 6 bases and 0 bases, there was a span of 9 bases. Looked up from germline, CDR1 is MNHEY and CDR2 is SMNVEV (reference sequence). This CDR3 has 13 residues. CDR3 DNA sequence: TGTGCCAGCAGCTCGACTCCCTCCTACGAGCAGTACTTC. Its translation: CASSSTPSYEQYF.

As regards this clonotype: One end of the junction fails to match germline, which may point to a read error. The chain recombines TRBV4-1 with TRBJ1-1; no definite D call. Germline-derived CDR1 and CDR2 are MGHRA and YSYEKL. The CDR3 runs 18 residues. Written as DNA, the CDR3 is TGTGCCAGCAGCCAAGGTGAGCCAGGCCGTATTATGAACACTGAAGCTTTCTTT. Amino acid sequence: CASSQGEPGRIMNTEAFF.

This clonotype was found a few times. The V call is TRBV7-9, the J call TRBJ2-3; D ambiguous. Germline V gives CDR1 SEHNR, CDR2 FQNEAQ (reference sequence). The CDR3 runs 12 residues. Trimming stripped 10 bases from V and 8 bases from J, with 16 bases between. CDR3 nucleotides: TGTGCCACCCGGGCCCCTCGCGGTACGCAGTATTTT. Translation: CATRAPRGTQYF.

The chain uses TRBV7-6 and TRBJ1-4; D is possibly TRBD1 (6 bases). V dropped 3 bases and J dropped 7 bases, with 12 bases sitting between them. The CDR3 spans 14 residues. Germline-derived CDR1 and CDR2 are SGHVS and FNYEAQ. The CDR3 DNA reads TGTGCCAGCAGCTTGACAGGTTACACTGAAAAACTGTTTTTT. This translates into CASSLTGYTEKLFF. Supplemented by reference TRBV7-6 and TRBJ1-4, the full variable domain reads GAGVSQSPRYKVTKRGQDVALRCDPISGHVSLYWYRQALGQGPEFLTYFNYEAQQDKSGLPNDRFSAERPEGSISTLTIQRTEQRDSAMYRCASSLTGYTEKLFFGSGTQLSVL.

Turning to this clonotype: A read error may produce the germline difference seen at one junction end. This sequence joins TRBV4-3 and TRBJ2-1; no firm D call. The CDR3 length is 13 residues. Germline lookup yields CDR1 LGHNA and CDR2 YSLEER. The CDR3 region has the DNA TGCGCCAGCAGCCAAGATGGGAACAAGGAGCAGTTCTTC. This sequence encodes CASSQDGNKEQFF.

The chain uses TRBV12-3 or TRBV12-4 and TRBJ2-7; D possibly matches TRBD1 or TRBD2 (5 bases each). CDR3 length: 15 amino acids. Trimming took 6 bases from V and 6 from J, leaving 21 bases between them. Written as DNA, the CDR3 is TGTGCCAGCAGCCCCCCCGAGGGACCATGGATCGAGCAGTACTTC. Translation: CASSPPEGPWIEQYF.

This rearrangement joins TRBV12-3 or TRBV12-4 to TRBJ2-5, with 8 nucleotides matching TRBD1. J was trimmed by 2 bases and V by 4 bases; bases with no gene match: 6. The CDR3 covers 15 residues. The CDR3 loop reads CASSYGRDRQETQYF. The CDR3 DNA follows: TGTGCCAGCAGTTACGGACGGGACAGGCAAGAGACCCAGTACTTC.

A note on this clonotype: The junction and the germline gene differ at one end; a read error may be behind it. This rearrangement joins TRBV13 to TRBJ2-7; 8 bases line up with TRBD1. CDR1 PRHDT and CDR2 FYEKMQ come from the germline V gene (reference sequence). The CDR3 loop spans 14 amino acids. The CDR3 bases are TGTGCCGGCAGCTTAGGCAGGGGGCTCTACGAGCAGTACTTC. This gives the protein CAGSLGRGLYEQYF. The full variable domain, rest sourced from reference TRBV13 and TRBJ2-7, is AAGVIQSPRHLIKEKRETATLKCYPIPRHDTVYWYQQGPGQDPQFLISFYEKMQSDKGSIPDRFSAQQFSDYHSELNMSSLELGDSALYFCAGSLGRGLYEQYFGPGTRLTVT.

Comments on this clonotype: This sequence may be a read error, since a much larger clone differs from it by one base. V and J are TRBV7-8 and TRBJ2-1; D unclear. The CDR3 contains 15 residues. The germline V gene encodes CDR1 SGHVS and CDR2 FQNEAQ. CDR3 amino acids: CVSSPLTGLGNEQFF. As DNA, the CDR3 is TGTGTCAGCAGCCCCCTGACGGGTCTGGGGAATGAGCAGTTCTTC. The full variable domain, with the rest looked up from reference TRBV7-8 and TRBJ2-1, is GAGVSQSPRYKVAKRGQDVALRCDPISGHVSLFWYQQALGQGPEFLTYFQNEAQLDKSGLPSDRFFAERPEGSVSTLKIQRTQQEDSAVYLCVSSPLTGLGNEQFFGPGTRLTVL.

This chain uses TRBV28 with TRBJ2-7; 8 bases fit TRBD2. The CDR3 runs to 15 residues. The junction had 6 bases not matched to a gene; V was cut back by 4 bases and J by 1 base. CDR1 is MDHEN, CDR2 SYDVKM, per germline. The CDR3 region is CASSSAGEDSYEQYF. Here the CDR3 DNA reads TGTGCCAGCAGTTCAGCGGGGGAGGATTCCTACGAGCAGTACTTC.

The rearrangement links TRBV25-1 to TRBJ1-6; D call uncertain. Per germline, CDR1 MGHDK and CDR2 SYGVNS. This CDR3 contains 15 residues. V dropped 2 bases and J dropped 10 bases, with 15 bases sitting between them. Here the CDR3 reads CASSEREGGFSPLHF. CDR3 coding DNA: TGTGCCAGCAGTGAAAGGGAAGGAGGTTTCTCACCCCTCCACTTT. Using reference TRBV25-1 and TRBJ1-6 for the parts outside the CDR3, the full variable domain is EADIYQTPRYLVIGTGKKITLECSQTMGHDKMYWYQQDPGMELHLIHYSYGVNSTEKGDLSSESTVSRIRTEHFPLTLESARPSHTSQYLCASSEREGGFSPLHFGNGTRLTVT.

Only a few counts were recorded for this clonotype. The rearrangement joins TRBV7-9 to TRBJ1-4; D gene unclear. Germline V gene data show CDR1 as SEHNR and CDR2 as FQNEAQ (reference sequence). V was pared by 2 bases and J by 2 bases, with 15 bases between. The CDR3 extends over 17 amino acids. CDR3 amino acids: CASSLKAPGRTNEKLFF. CDR3 in DNA: TGTGCCAGCAGCTTAAAGGCCCCCGGGAGGACTAATGAAAAACTGTTTTTT.

In this sample, this clonotype turned up many times. This chain links TRBV7-2 with TRBJ1-2; D not resolved. CDR1 is SGHTA and CDR2 is FQGNSA in the germline V gene. With 1 base removed from V and 5 bases from J, the gap between germline ends came to 14 bases. The CDR3 loop spans 15 amino acids. This CDR3 reads CASSLGTVRPYGYTF. The CDR3 region has the DNA TGTGCCAGCAGCTTAGGGACGGTGAGACCATATGGCTACACCTTC. Filled out from reference TRBV7-2 and TRBJ1-2, the complete variable domain reads GAGVSQSPSNKVTEKGKDVELRCDPISGHTALYWYRQSLGQGLEFLIYFQGNSAPDKSGLPSDRFSAERTGGSVSTLTIQRTQQEDSAVYLCASSLGTVRPYGYTFGSGTRLTVV.

The chain employs TRBV10-3 and TRBJ1-1; TRBD1 might be the D (6 bases). Trimming stripped 11 bases from V and 5 bases from J, with 15 bases between. The length of the CDR3 is 12 residues. Looked up from germline, CDR1 is ENHRY and CDR2 is SYGVKD. The CDR3 here is CAVQGFGTEAFF. The CDR3 DNA reads as TGTGCCGTACAGGGTTTTGGAACTGAAGCTTTCTTT.